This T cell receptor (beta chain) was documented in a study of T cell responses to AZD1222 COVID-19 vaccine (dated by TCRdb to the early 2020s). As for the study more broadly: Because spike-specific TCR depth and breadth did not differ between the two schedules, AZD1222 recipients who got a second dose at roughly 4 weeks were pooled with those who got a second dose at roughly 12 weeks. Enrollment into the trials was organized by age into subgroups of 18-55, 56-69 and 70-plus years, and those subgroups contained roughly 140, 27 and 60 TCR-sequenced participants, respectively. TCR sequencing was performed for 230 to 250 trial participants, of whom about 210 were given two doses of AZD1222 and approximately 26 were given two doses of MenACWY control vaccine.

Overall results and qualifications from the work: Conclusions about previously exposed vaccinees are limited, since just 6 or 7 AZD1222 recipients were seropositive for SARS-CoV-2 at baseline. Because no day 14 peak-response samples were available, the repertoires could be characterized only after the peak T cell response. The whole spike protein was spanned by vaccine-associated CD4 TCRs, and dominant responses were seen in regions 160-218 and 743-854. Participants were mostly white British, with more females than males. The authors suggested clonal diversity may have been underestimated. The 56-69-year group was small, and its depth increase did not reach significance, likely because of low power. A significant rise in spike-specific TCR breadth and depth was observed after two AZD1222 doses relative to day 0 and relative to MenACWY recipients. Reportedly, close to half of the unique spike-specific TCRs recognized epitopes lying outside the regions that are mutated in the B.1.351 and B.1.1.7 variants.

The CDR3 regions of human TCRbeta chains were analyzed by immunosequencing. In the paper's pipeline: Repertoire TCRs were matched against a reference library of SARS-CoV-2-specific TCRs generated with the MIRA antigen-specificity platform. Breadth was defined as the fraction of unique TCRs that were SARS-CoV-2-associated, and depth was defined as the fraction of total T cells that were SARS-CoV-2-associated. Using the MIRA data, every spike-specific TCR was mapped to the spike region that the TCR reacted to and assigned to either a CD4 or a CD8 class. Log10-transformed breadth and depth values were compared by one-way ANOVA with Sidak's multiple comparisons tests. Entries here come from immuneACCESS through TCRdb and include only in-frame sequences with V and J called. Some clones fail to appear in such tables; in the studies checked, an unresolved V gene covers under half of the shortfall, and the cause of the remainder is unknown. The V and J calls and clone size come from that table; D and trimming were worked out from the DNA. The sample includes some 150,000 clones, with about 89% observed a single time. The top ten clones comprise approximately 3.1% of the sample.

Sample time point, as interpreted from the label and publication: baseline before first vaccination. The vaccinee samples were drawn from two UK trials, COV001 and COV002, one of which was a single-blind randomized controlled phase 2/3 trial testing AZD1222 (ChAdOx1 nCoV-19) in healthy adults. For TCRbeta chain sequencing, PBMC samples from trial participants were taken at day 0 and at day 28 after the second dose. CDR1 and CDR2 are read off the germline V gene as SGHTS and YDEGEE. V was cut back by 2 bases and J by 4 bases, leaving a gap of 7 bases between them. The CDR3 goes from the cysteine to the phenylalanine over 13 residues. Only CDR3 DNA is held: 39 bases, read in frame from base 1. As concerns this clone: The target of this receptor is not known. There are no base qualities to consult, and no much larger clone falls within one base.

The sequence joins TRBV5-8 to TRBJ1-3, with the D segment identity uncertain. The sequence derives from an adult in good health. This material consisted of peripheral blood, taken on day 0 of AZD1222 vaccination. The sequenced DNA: TGTGCCAGCAGCTTACGTAACGGAAACACCATATATTTT. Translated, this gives CASSLRNGNTIYF. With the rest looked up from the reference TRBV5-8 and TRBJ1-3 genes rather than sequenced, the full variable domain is EAGVTQSPTHLIKTRGQQATLRCSPISGHTSVYWYQQALGLGLQFLLWYDEGEERNRGNFPPRFSGRQFPNYSSELNVNALELEDSALYLCASSLRNGNTIYFGEGSWLTVV.